The rows below give T cell receptor beta chains drawn from one sample of a study of shared clonotypes between healthy human individuals. Some clones are missing from TCRdb's copy, which holds only in-frame ones; the method was immunoSEQ multiplex PCR. The sample carries around 95,000 clones, approximately 61% recorded once. The sample taken for sequencing was memory CD8+ T cells sorted from blood. These receptors all stem from a man aged 25-40 years in good health. Each CDR3 is given with its conserved first and last residue. The order of the fields is V gene, D gene, clone size, J gene, CDR3 protein, CDR3 DNA. D genes are given only for firm matches. The size entry is marked missing in some rows and otherwise reads once, few, many or a size class.

>TRBV2|TRBD2|NA|TRBJ2-1
CAIETSGSNEQFF
TGTGCCATCGAGACTAGCGGGAGTAATGAGCAGTTCTTC
>TRBV5-6|NA|NA|TRBJ1-5
CASSLGDVSAQPQHF
TGTGCCAGCAGCTTGGGGGACGTTTCAGCTCAGCCCCAGCATTTT
>TRBV25-1|NA|NA|TRBJ2-7
CASSATDYEQYF
TGTGCCAGCAGTGCCACAGACTACGAGCAGTACTTC
>TRBV10-3|TRBD2|NA|TRBJ2-3
CAIRDSGRAPDTQYF
TGTGCCATCAGAGATAGCGGGAGAGCGCCAGATACGCAGTATTTT
>TRBV7-8|NA|NA|TRBJ2-7
CASSLTGEIYEQYF
TGTGCCAGCAGCTTAACGGGAGAGATCTACGAGCAGTACTTC
>TRBV7-8|TRBD2|NA|TRBJ2-3
CASSFETSGGGSSTDTQYF
TGTGCCAGCAGCTTCGAGACTAGCGGGGGGGGCTCTAGCACAGATACGCAGTATTTT
>TRBV19|TRBD1|NA|TRBJ2-1
CASSHRDRDFGQFF
TGTGCCAGTAGCCACCGGGACAGGGACTTTGGGCAGTTCTTC
>TRBV19|NA|once|TRBJ2-2
CASSIDQGGSYRDTGELFF
TGTGCCAGTAGTATAGATCAAGGTGGTTCGTATCGCGACACCGGGGAGCTGTTTTTT
>TRBV27|TRBD2|NA|TRBJ2-5
CASSSSREGTQYF
TGTGCCAGCAGTTCATCGCGGGAGGGGACCCAGTACTTC
>TRBV7-2|NA|NA|TRBJ2-3
CASSLVVKVADTQYF
TGTGCCAGCAGCTTAGTGGTCAAAGTCGCAGATACGCAGTATTTT
>TRBV5-4|NA|NA|TRBJ2-7
CASSQDRHSTYEQYF
TGCGCCAGCAGCCAAGATCGGCACTCAACCTACGAGCAGTACTTC
>TRBV27|NA|NA|TRBJ1-5
CASSLSFGGFVQPQHF
TGTGCCAGCAGTTTATCGTTTGGGGGGTTTGTTCAGCCCCAGCATTTT
>TRBV2|NA|many|TRBJ2-7
CASSDWVGYEQYF
TGTGCCAGCAGTGACTGGGTTGGCTACGAGCAGTACTTC
>TRBV27|TRBD2|few|TRBJ2-1
CASSFFPGTSGYNEQFF
TGTGCCAGCAGTTTCTTTCCCGGAACTAGCGGGTACAATGAGCAGTTCTTC
>TRBV12-5|NA|NA|TRBJ2-3
CASGLPGTDTQYF
TGTGCTAGTGGCCTCCCGGGCACAGATACGCAGTATTTT
>TRBV19|TRBD2|NA|TRBJ2-1
CASRASGSLNEQFF
TGTGCCAGTAGGGCTAGCGGGAGTCTCAATGAGCAGTTCTTC
>TRBV6-6|TRBD1|NA|TRBJ2-7
CASKDRDYEQYF
TGTGCCAGCAAGGACAGGGACTACGAGCAGTACTTC
>TRBV7-2|TRBD1|NA|TRBJ2-3
CASSLGLQGAFSTDTQYF
TGTGCCAGCAGCTTAGGCCTACAGGGGGCTTTTAGCACAGATACGCAGTATTTT
>TRBV9|NA|NA|TRBJ2-3
CASSVGSGYTDTQYF
TGTGCCAGCAGCGTAGGTAGCGGATACACAGATACGCAGTATTTT
>TRBV28|NA|NA|TRBJ2-7
CASSSVGSYEQYF
TGTGCCAGCAGCTCCGTCGGCTCCTACGAGCAGTACTTC
>TRBV18|TRBD2|NA|TRBJ2-1
CASSPVTSGNEQFF
TGTGCCAGCTCACCAGTGACTAGCGGTAATGAGCAGTTCTTC
>TRBV28|NA|NA|TRBJ2-3
CASSPTHSSSTDTQYF
TGTGCCAGCAGTCCCACTCATAGCTCTAGCACAGATACGCAGTATTTT
>TRBV15|NA|NA|TRBJ1-2
CATSRDQEGTYGYTF
TGTGCCACCAGCAGAGATCAGGAAGGAACCTATGGCTACACCTTC
>TRBV7-2|NA|few|TRBJ2-3
CASSIENTDTQYF
TGTGCCAGCAGCATCGAAAACACAGATACGCAGTATTTT
>TRBV4-3|TRBD2|NA|TRBJ2-5
CASSQDVLAGVQYF
TGCGCCAGCAGCCAAGATGTGCTAGCGGGAGTTCAGTACTTC
>TRBV27|NA|NA|TRBJ2-1
CASSLSRGSGYNEQFF
TGTGCCAGCAGTTTGAGCCGGGGTAGCGGCTACAATGAGCAGTTCTTC
>TRBV5-4|NA|NA|TRBJ2-6
CASSPLAGASGANVLTF
TGTGCCAGCAGCCCCCTCGCGGGTGCGTCTGGGGCCAACGTCCTGACTTTC
>TRBV27|NA|once|TRBJ2-1
CASSFFSYNEQFF
TGTGCCAGCAGTTTTTTCTCGTACAATGAGCAGTTCTTC
>TRBV2|TRBD1|NA|TRBJ1-4
CASSVESGTGTFVTNEKLFF
TGTGCCAGCAGCGTAGAAAGTGGGACAGGGACTTTCGTGACTAATGAAAAACTGTTTTTT
>TRBV6-6|NA|NA|TRBJ1-1
CASSYHQIYTNTEAFF
TGTGCCAGCAGTTATCATCAAATTTACACAAACACTGAAGCTTTCTTT
>TRBV2|NA|NA|TRBJ2-7
CASSEALSTQLSYEQYF
TGTGCCAGCAGTGAAGCGCTGTCTACCCAGCTTTCCTACGAGCAGTACTTC
>TRBV7-9|NA|NA|TRBJ2-3
CASSLGDWLRTDTQYF
TGTGCCAGCAGCTTAGGAGACTGGCTCCGCACAGATACGCAGTATTTT
>TRBV7-9|NA|NA|TRBJ2-1
CASSGTTYNEQFF
TGTGCCAGCAGCGGAACTACTTACAATGAGCAGTTCTTC
>TRBV7-9|NA|NA|TRBJ2-3
CASSWSGRTDTQYF
TGTGCCAGCAGCTGGAGCGGACGCACAGATACGCAGTATTTT
>TRBV7-2|NA|NA|TRBJ2-7
CASSLGFYEQYF
TGTGCCAGCAGCTTGGGGTTTTACGAGCAGTACTTC
>TRBV15|NA|NA|TRBJ1-1
CATLRTVNTEAFF
TGTGCCACGTTAAGGACGGTGAACACTGAAGCTTTCTTT
>TRBV6-4|TRBD2|many|TRBJ2-1
CASSVGTSGSYEQFF
TGTGCCAGCAGTGTCGGGACTAGCGGGAGTTATGAGCAGTTCTTC
>TRBV5-4|NA|NA|TRBJ2-1
CASRGREGYNEQFF
TGTGCCAGCAGAGGAAGGGAAGGCTACAATGAGCAGTTCTTC
>TRBV6-6|NA|few|TRBJ2-1
CASSSLGSSYNEQFF
TGTGCCAGCAGTTCCTTGGGCAGCTCCTACAATGAGCAGTTCTTC
>TRBV5-1|NA|NA|TRBJ2-3
CASSSSTDTQYF
TGCGCCAGCAGCTCAAGCACAGATACGCAGTATTTT
>TRBV29-1|TRBD1|NA|TRBJ2-3
CSVEGGDRDGDTHTQYF
TGCAGCGTTGAAGGGGGTGACAGGGACGGAGACACACATACGCAGTATTTT
>TRBV11-2|NA|NA|TRBJ2-1
CASSLAISNEQFF
TGTGCCAGCAGCTTAGCAATCAGCAATGAGCAGTTCTTC
>TRBV28|NA|few|TRBJ2-7
CASSIAGYEQYF
TGTGCCAGCAGTATCGCAGGGTACGAGCAGTACTTC
>TRBV9|NA|NA|TRBJ2-2
CASSGLDRGAVF
TGTGCCAGCAGCGGACTAGACCGGGGAGCTGTTTTT
>TRBV7-9|NA|NA|TRBJ2-5
CASSPPGRPQMPPYF
TGTGCCAGCAGTCCTCCCGGGCGGCCGCAAATGCCTCCGTACTTC
>TRBV11-2|NA|few|TRBJ2-7
CASSSLKYSYEQYF
TGTGCCAGCAGCTCTCTCAAGTACTCCTACGAGCAGTACTTC
>TRBV2|TRBD2|NA|TRBJ2-1
CASSVWSGRADEQFF
TGTGCCAGCAGTGTTTGGAGCGGGAGAGCGGATGAGCAGTTCTTC
>TRBV6-1|TRBD2|once|TRBJ2-3
CASSEEPAGVTDTQYF
TGTGCCAGCAGTGAAGAGCCAGCGGGAGTCACAGATACGCAGTATTTT
>TRBV4-3|NA|NA|TRBJ2-1
CASSHRQGSSNEQFF
TGCGCCAGCAGCCATAGGCAGGGGTCTTCTAATGAGCAGTTCTTC
>TRBV10-3|NA|NA|TRBJ2-7
CAISGGLSYEQYF
TGTGCCATCAGTGGGGGGCTTTCCTACGAGCAGTACTTC
>TRBV13|NA|few|TRBJ1-1
CASSWEGTGEAFF
TGTGCCAGCAGCTGGGAGGGCACGGGTGAAGCTTTCTTT
>TRBV27|NA|many|TRBJ1-5
CASRLGQIGNQPQHF
TGTGCCAGCAGGCTCGGACAGATAGGCAATCAGCCCCAGCATTTT
>TRBV7-9|TRBD1|few|TRBJ1-1
CASSAQGALTEAFF
TGTGCCAGCAGCGCACAGGGGGCTTTGACTGAAGCTTTCTTT